The rows below give T cell receptor beta chains drawn from one sample of a study of shared clonotypes between healthy human individuals. Using immunoSEQ multiplex PCR, the repertoire was profiled, and TCRdb retains in-frame clones only, with some absent. The sample includes about 1.1 million clones, roughly 80% of them seen just once. The sequenced material came from memory CD4+ T cells from PBMCs. These receptor sequences come from a man younger than 35 in good health. Some clones in this sample may be carry-over from other donors' samples. Both conserved end residues are part of each CDR3. The order of the fields is clone size, V gene, CDR3 length, D gene, J gene, CDR3 protein, CDR3 DNA. A D gene is named only where the DNA matches it firmly. The size field is filled for only some rows; it gives once, few, many or a size class.

abundance: .; v_gene: TRBV19; len: 16; d_gene: TRBD1; j_gene: TRBJ1-5; CDR3aa: CASKTGTGYSNQPQHF; CDR3nt: TGTGCCAGTAAAACCGGGACAGGATATAGCAATCAGCCCCAGCATTTT
abundance: .; v_gene: TRBV4-1; len: 14; d_gene: .; j_gene: TRBJ2-3; CDR3aa: CASSQDPQGDTQYF; CDR3nt: TGCGCCAGCAGCCAAGATCCCCAGGGGGATACGCAGTATTTT
abundance: .; v_gene: TRBV5-1; len: 15; d_gene: .; j_gene: TRBJ2-1; CDR3aa: CASSSTGSANNEQFF; CDR3nt: TGCGCCAGCAGCAGCACAGGGTCTGCAAACAATGAGCAGTTCTTC
abundance: few; v_gene: TRBV6-1; len: 13; d_gene: .; j_gene: TRBJ1-2; CDR3aa: CASSDQVNYGYTF; CDR3nt: TGTGCCAGCAGTGACCAGGTGAACTATGGCTACACCTTC
abundance: .; v_gene: TRBV27; len: 16; d_gene: TRBD1; j_gene: TRBJ2-7; CDR3aa: CASSLVSTGGSYEQYF; CDR3nt: TGTGCCAGCAGTTTAGTTTCCACAGGGGGCTCCTACGAGCAGTACTTC
abundance: few; v_gene: TRBV6-6; len: 13; d_gene: .; j_gene: TRBJ1-5; CDR3aa: CASAGEGDQPQHF; CDR3nt: TGTGCCAGCGCAGGGGAAGGTGATCAGCCCCAGCATTTT
abundance: .; v_gene: TRBV29-1; len: 15; d_gene: TRBD1; j_gene: TRBJ1-5; CDR3aa: CSVVINGGGGQPQHF; CDR3nt: TGCAGCGTTGTAATAAACGGAGGGGGCGGTCAGCCCCAGCATTTT
abundance: .; v_gene: TRBV13; len: 13; d_gene: .; j_gene: TRBJ1-5; CDR3aa: CASSLGNNQPQHF; CDR3nt: TGTGCCAGCAGCTTAGGGAACAATCAGCCCCAGCATTTT
abundance: .; v_gene: TRBV4-3; len: 17; d_gene: TRBD1; j_gene: TRBJ2-2; CDR3aa: CASSQDEGRGQSGELFF; CDR3nt: TGCGCCAGCAGCCAAGATGAGGGCAGGGGGCAGTCCGGGGAGCTGTTTTTT
abundance: .; v_gene: TRBV5-4; len: 12; d_gene: .; j_gene: TRBJ2-7; CDR3aa: CASSLPLSEQYF; CDR3nt: TGTGCCAGCAGCCTCCCCCTTTCTGAGCAGTACTTC
abundance: .; v_gene: TRBV6-5; len: 11; d_gene: .; j_gene: TRBJ2-5; CDR3aa: CACDRGETQYF; CDR3nt: TGTGCCTGCGACCGGGGAGAGACCCAGTACTTC
abundance: once; v_gene: TRBV5-1; len: 15; d_gene: TRBD2; j_gene: TRBJ2-5; CDR3aa: CASSSGSSGQETQYF; CDR3nt: TGCGCCAGCAGCTCGGGGTCTAGCGGGCAAGAGACCCAGTACTTC
abundance: .; v_gene: TRBV5-1; len: 17; d_gene: .; j_gene: TRBJ2-5; CDR3aa: CASSLGRSSFSGETQYF; CDR3nt: TGCGCCAGCAGCTTGGGCCGGAGTAGTTTTTCGGGGGAGACCCAGTACTTC
abundance: once; v_gene: TRBV6-6; len: 15; d_gene: .; j_gene: TRBJ2-7; CDR3aa: CASSYNTPASYEQYF; CDR3nt: TGTGCCAGCAGTTACAATACCCCAGCTTCCTACGAGCAGTACTTC
abundance: .; v_gene: TRBV28; len: 14; d_gene: TRBD2; j_gene: TRBJ2-7; CDR3aa: CASKSSGRAYEQYF; CDR3nt: TGTGCCAGCAAGTCTAGCGGGAGGGCCTACGAGCAGTACTTC
abundance: .; v_gene: TRBV28; len: 16; d_gene: TRBD2; j_gene: TRBJ2-5; CDR3aa: CASSFGLAGGQETQYF; CDR3nt: TGTGCCAGCAGTTTCGGACTAGCGGGAGGGCAAGAGACCCAGTACTTC
abundance: .; v_gene: TRBV11-2; len: 18; d_gene: TRBD2; j_gene: TRBJ2-7; CDR3aa: CASSPLTSGGDPSYEQYF; CDR3nt: TGTGCCAGCAGCCCGTTGACTAGCGGAGGAGACCCCTCCTACGAGCAGTACTTC
abundance: .; v_gene: TRBV6-1; len: 14; d_gene: .; j_gene: TRBJ2-2; CDR3aa: CASGPMPNTGELFF; CDR3nt: TGTGCCAGCGGGCCAATGCCAAACACCGGGGAGCTGTTTTTT
abundance: once; v_gene: TRBV11-2; len: 14; d_gene: TRBD2; j_gene: TRBJ2-7; CDR3aa: CASTLVREAYEQYF; CDR3nt: TGTGCCAGCACCCTAGTGCGGGAGGCCTACGAGCAGTACTTC
abundance: .; v_gene: TRBV2; len: 17; d_gene: TRBD1; j_gene: TRBJ2-2; CDR3aa: CASSAGPGIDRGWELFF; CDR3nt: TGTGCCAGCAGCGCCGGGCCGGGGATTGACAGGGGCTGGGAGCTGTTTTTT
abundance: once; v_gene: TRBV5-1; len: 14; d_gene: TRBD1; j_gene: TRBJ2-3; CDR3aa: CASSLEGGGDTQYF; CDR3nt: TGCGCCAGCAGCTTGGAAGGGGGCGGAGATACGCAGTATTTT
abundance: .; v_gene: TRBV6-6; len: 13; d_gene: TRBD2; j_gene: TRBJ2-7; CDR3aa: CASRWEGLHEQYF; CDR3nt: TGTGCCAGCAGGTGGGAGGGCCTCCACGAGCAGTACTTC
abundance: .; v_gene: TRBV11-2; len: 14; d_gene: .; j_gene: TRBJ1-1; CDR3aa: CASSLGRENTEAFF; CDR3nt: TGTGCCAGCAGCTTAGGGCGCGAGAACACTGAAGCTTTCTTT
abundance: once; v_gene: TRBV19; len: 15; d_gene: TRBD1; j_gene: TRBJ1-4; CDR3aa: CASRPDRGTNEKLFF; CDR3nt: TGTGCCAGTAGACCAGACAGGGGGACTAATGAAAAACTGTTTTTT
abundance: .; v_gene: TRBV5-1; len: 19; d_gene: TRBD2; j_gene: TRBJ2-3; CDR3aa: CASSSTNRLAGGQTDTQYF; CDR3nt: TGCGCCAGCAGCTCAACTAATAGACTAGCGGGAGGGCAAACAGATACGCAGTATTTT
abundance: few; v_gene: TRBV28; len: 16; d_gene: .; j_gene: TRBJ1-2; CDR3aa: CASSPPSGGDLVGYTF; CDR3nt: TGTGCCAGCAGCCCCCCCTCGGGGGGGGATTTGGTCGGCTACACCTTC
abundance: .; v_gene: TRBV5-1; len: 14; d_gene: TRBD1; j_gene: TRBJ2-7; CDR3aa: CASNRDRDSYEQYF; CDR3nt: TGCGCCAGCAACCGGGACAGGGACTCCTACGAGCAGTACTTC
abundance: .; v_gene: TRBV5-1; len: 14; d_gene: .; j_gene: TRBJ1-2; CDR3aa: CASSLGDTNYGYTF; CDR3nt: TGCGCCAGCAGCTTGGGGGACACTAACTATGGCTACACCTTC
abundance: .; v_gene: TRBV28; len: 15; d_gene: .; j_gene: TRBJ1-3; CDR3aa: CASSLLRSSGNTIYF; CDR3nt: TGTGCCAGCAGTTTATTACGGAGCTCTGGAAACACCATATATTTT
abundance: .; v_gene: TRBV6-6; len: 14; d_gene: .; j_gene: TRBJ2-1; CDR3aa: CASSYSRGANEQFF; CDR3nt: TGTGCCAGCAGTTACTCGAGGGGCGCGAATGAGCAGTTCTTC
abundance: .; v_gene: TRBV29-1; len: 15; d_gene: .; j_gene: TRBJ2-5; CDR3aa: CSVEFLGQIAETQYF; CDR3nt: TGCAGCGTTGAATTCCTTGGCCAGATTGCGGAGACCCAGTACTTC
abundance: .; v_gene: TRBV12-5; len: 13; d_gene: TRBD2; j_gene: TRBJ2-3; CDR3aa: CASTGGPYDTQYF; CDR3nt: TGTGCTAGTACGGGAGGGCCATATGATACGCAGTATTTT
abundance: .; v_gene: TRBV7-2; len: 14; d_gene: .; j_gene: TRBJ2-2; CDR3aa: CASSLQRLGGELFF; CDR3nt: TGTGCCAGCAGCTTACAGCGTCTGGGCGGGGAGCTGTTTTTT
abundance: once; v_gene: TRBV6-1; len: 14; d_gene: TRBD1; j_gene: TRBJ2-2; CDR3aa: CASARTGTTGELFF; CDR3nt: TGTGCCAGCGCTAGGACAGGGACCACCGGGGAGCTGTTTTTT
abundance: .; v_gene: TRBV7-3; len: 15; d_gene: TRBD2; j_gene: TRBJ2-3; CDR3aa: CASSVLAGITDTQYF; CDR3nt: TGTGCCAGCAGCGTACTAGCGGGGATCACAGATACGCAGTATTTT
abundance: few; v_gene: TRBV18; len: 16; d_gene: TRBD2; j_gene: TRBJ2-2; CDR3aa: CASSPQGGSLAGELFF; CDR3nt: TGTGCCAGCTCACCACAAGGCGGGAGTTTGGCCGGGGAGCTGTTTTTT
abundance: .; v_gene: TRBV4-1; len: 20; d_gene: TRBD2; j_gene: TRBJ2-3; CDR3aa: CASSRAAGTSGRASTDTQYF; CDR3nt: TGCGCCAGCAGCCGAGCCGCCGGGACTAGCGGGAGGGCCAGCACAGATACGCAGTATTTT
abundance: .; v_gene: TRBV6-6; len: 12; d_gene: .; j_gene: TRBJ1-3; CDR3aa: CASSEGGNTIYF; CDR3nt: TGTGCCAGCAGCGAGGGAGGAAACACCATATATTTT
abundance: .; v_gene: TRBV7-9; len: 15; d_gene: .; j_gene: TRBJ1-1; CDR3aa: CASSLPGGVGTEAFF; CDR3nt: TGTGCCAGCAGCCTCCCCGGGGGGGTGGGGACTGAAGCTTTCTTT
abundance: .; v_gene: TRBV6-6; len: 13; d_gene: TRBD2; j_gene: TRBJ2-7; CDR3aa: CASRSGGTYEQYF; CDR3nt: TGTGCCAGCAGATCGGGAGGAACCTACGAGCAGTACTTC
abundance: .; v_gene: TRBV27; len: 14; d_gene: .; j_gene: TRBJ1-1; CDR3aa: CACRDGGRNTEAFF; CDR3nt: TGTGCCTGTCGGGACGGGGGGAGAAACACTGAAGCTTTCTTT
abundance: .; v_gene: TRBV5-5; len: 15; d_gene: TRBD1; j_gene: TRBJ1-5; CDR3aa: CASSPTGAGNQPQHF; CDR3nt: TGTGCCAGCAGCCCCACAGGGGCTGGCAATCAGCCCCAGCATTTT
abundance: .; v_gene: TRBV11-1; len: 18; d_gene: .; j_gene: TRBJ2-5; CDR3aa: CASSSGGRQGTNQETQYF; CDR3nt: TGTGCCAGCAGCTCGGGCGGCCGACAGGGGACTAACCAAGAGACCCAGTACTTC